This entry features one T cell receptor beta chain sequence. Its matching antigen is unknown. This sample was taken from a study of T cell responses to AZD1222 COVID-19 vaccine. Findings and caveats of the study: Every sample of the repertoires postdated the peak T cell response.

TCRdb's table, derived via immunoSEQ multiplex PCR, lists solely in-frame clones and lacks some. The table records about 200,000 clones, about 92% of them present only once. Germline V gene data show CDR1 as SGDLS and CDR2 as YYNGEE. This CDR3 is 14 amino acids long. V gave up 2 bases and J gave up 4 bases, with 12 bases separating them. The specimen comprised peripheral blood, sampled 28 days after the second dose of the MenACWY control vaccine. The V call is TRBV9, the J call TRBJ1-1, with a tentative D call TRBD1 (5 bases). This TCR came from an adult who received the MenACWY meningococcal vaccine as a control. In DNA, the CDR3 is TGTGCCAGCAGCGTGGCGGGGGAGGGCACTGAAGCTTTCTTT. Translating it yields CASSVAGEGTEAFF.